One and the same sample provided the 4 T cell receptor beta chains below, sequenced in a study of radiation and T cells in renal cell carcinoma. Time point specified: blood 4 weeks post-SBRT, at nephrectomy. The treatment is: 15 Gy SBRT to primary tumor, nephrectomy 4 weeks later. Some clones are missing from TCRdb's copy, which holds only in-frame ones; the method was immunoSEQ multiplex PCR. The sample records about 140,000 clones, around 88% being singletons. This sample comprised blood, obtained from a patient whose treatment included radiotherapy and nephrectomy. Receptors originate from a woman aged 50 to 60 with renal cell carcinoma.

CDR3 region: CASSQELGDRSSGANVLTF. The CDR3 DNA reads as TGCGCCAGCAGCCAAGAGCTAGGGGACAGGAGCTCTGGGGCCAACGTCCTGACTTTC. The gene calls are TRBV4-3 and TRBJ2-6; 8 nucleotides match TRBD1. The CDR3 covers 19 residues. CDR1 is LGHNA and CDR2 is YSLEER in the germline V gene. With 0 bases clipped from V and 0 bases from J, the junction kept 7 bases outside the gene matches.

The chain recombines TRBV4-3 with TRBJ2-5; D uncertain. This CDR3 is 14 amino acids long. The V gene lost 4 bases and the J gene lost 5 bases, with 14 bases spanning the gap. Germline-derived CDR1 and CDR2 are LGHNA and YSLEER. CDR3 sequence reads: CASSPEYLRETQYF. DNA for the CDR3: TGCGCCAGCAGCCCGGAGTACTTGCGGGAGACCCAGTACTTC.

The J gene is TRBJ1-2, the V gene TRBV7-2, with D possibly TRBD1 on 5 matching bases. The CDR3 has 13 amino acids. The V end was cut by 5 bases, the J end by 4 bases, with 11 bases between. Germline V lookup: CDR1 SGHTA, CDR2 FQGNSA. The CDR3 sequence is CASSPGLSYGYTF. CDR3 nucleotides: TGTGCCAGCAGCCCGGGACTGTCCTATGGCTACACCTTC. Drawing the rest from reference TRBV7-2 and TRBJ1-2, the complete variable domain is GAGVSQSPSNKVTEKGKDVELRCDPISGHTALYWYRQSLGQGLEFLIYFQGNSAPDKSGLPSDRFSAERTGGSVSTLTIQRTQQEDSAVYLCASSPGLSYGYTFGSGTRLTVV.

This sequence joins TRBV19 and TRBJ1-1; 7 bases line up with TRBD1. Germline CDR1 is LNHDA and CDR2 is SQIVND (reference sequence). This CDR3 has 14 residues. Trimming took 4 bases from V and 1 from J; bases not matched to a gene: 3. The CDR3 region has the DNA TGTGCCAGTAGTAGATCAGGGGGGAACACTGAAGCTTTCTTT. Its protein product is CASSRSGGNTEAFF.